This entry concerns a single T cell receptor (beta chain). Ten or more counts support this clonotype. No antigen is known for it. No qualities accompany the bases; no much larger clone lies one base away. These data originate in a study of human T cells and chemical hapten exposure (dated by TCRdb to about 2021). Describing the broader study: For sensitization, 2% DPC in acetone was applied to a roughly 2 cm by roughly 2 cm area of upper inner arm skin. Throughout the approximately 26-week study period, patients were also given weekly therapeutic DPC doses on the scalp. Patch testing was done on the upper back using Finn chambers containing 0.01% DPC, and results were scored after 6 days according to International Contact Dermatitis Research Group standards. The patient cohort, mostly female, included alopecia areata with under or over 50% scalp involvement, alopecia totalis and alopecia universalis. Libraries were pooled for sequencing, and variation in per-sample TCR yields was attributed mainly to small differences in library volumes within the pool. In alopecia patients, the study followed how the peripheral blood TCR repertoire changed in vivo over primary and secondary sensitization to diphenylcyclopropenone (DPC), a hapten. Blood samples were taken from patients before sensitization (week 0) and at 2, 6 and about 24 weeks after DPC sensitization. For TCR sequencing, blood came from about 28 alopecia patients at anywhere from one to four time points (pre-sensitization, 2, 6 and 24 weeks). Points the paper makes about the study in general: Expanded TCRs formed significantly more large CDR3 similarity clusters than pre-sensitization or healthy control sets, consistent with antigen-driven responses. The number of TCRs above 1 in 1000 frequency did not change with DPC sensitization; there was no evidence of global repertoire structure alterations. Because every patient had alopecia, a presumed autoimmune disease, the patients' immune response might differ from that of healthy individuals. Patch test score was positively correlated with the number of PT1 expanded TCRs, with significance at thresholds 8, 16 and 32 but not at 4. After repeated subsampling, changes were observed in the strength of the expansion versus patch-test correlation and in the threshold at which the correlation became significant.

Receptors were amplified or captured by RACE. Sequencing took place on a NextSeq 500. Library preparation attached unique molecular identifiers to individual cDNA molecules for quantitative, reproducible TCR counting. For every blood RNA sample, sequencing covered both the TCR alpha and TCR beta chains. In the authors' own workflow: Samples had a median of approximately 93,000 TCRs, with a range from about 23,224 to 690,600. The Decombinator software suite was used to annotate V, J and CDR3 in the TCR reads. Every sample was subsampled to the same number of TCRs (28,000) for the PS versus PT1 abundance plots. TCRs were defined as expanded if absent before sensitization and observed at least eight times at the 2-week time point. The raw public data were reprocessed by TCRdb itself: fastp quality trimming at Q25, MiXCR clonotype calling, in-frame beta chains only. Rows with a matching CDR3 protein are joined into one entry that keeps the most common DNA and genes. TCRdb, not the original authors, processed these V and J calls. Within this sample are 180,000 or so distinct CDR3 sequences, with about 22% of them counted one time only. The ten largest account for over 2% of the sample.

CDR1 and CDR2 were assigned from the germline V gene (reference sequence) as DFQATT and SNEGSKA. Trimming removed 4 bases from V and 5 bases from J; the gene matches leave 7 bases unexplained. Spanning cysteine to phenylalanine, the CDR3 consists of 13 amino acids. Solely the CDR3 DNA is kept, with 39 bases framed from the first base. What the time point label conveys for this sample: patch test 3, about 24 weeks after DPC sensitization. The treatment or condition label, as the study defines it: therapeutic diphenylcyclopropenone sensitization with weekly scalp DPC. At every patch-test visit, the blood draw took place before the patch test was put on. To be eligible, patients had to be aged 18 to 70, diagnosed with alopecia and judged suitable for DPC therapy, while pregnant patients were excluded. Unfractionated whole blood was collected in Tempus Blood RNA tubes, and total RNA was extracted from that blood.

The sequenced sample was whole blood, obtained in connection with sensitization to the hapten diphenylcyclopropenone (DPC). The receptor chain draws on TRBV20-1 and TRBJ1-1; 7 central nucleotides agree with TRBD1. The source is a woman aged 40 to 50 with alopecia areata. Some clones in this sample may be carry-over from other donors' samples. The DNA reads as follows: TGCAGTGCTACCCGACAGGGATGGACTGAAGCTTTCTTT. Its protein reads: CSATRQGWTEAFF.